These 14 T cell receptor beta chains originate from one sample sequenced in a study of TIL therapy for anti-PD-1-resistant metastatic lung cancer (dated by TCRdb to the early 2020s). The immunoSEQ v3 hsTCRB kit was used to amplify TCR beta CDR3 regions from genomic DNA through bias-controlled multiplex PCR. TCRdb took this table from immuneACCESS and kept in-frame rearrangements with V and J called. Such tables lack part of the clones; where checked against another copy, unresolved V genes explain under half of the gap, and the rest is unexplained. Counted in this sample were some 10,000 clones; about 57% of them appeared once. The ten largest clones represent around an eighth of the sample. According to the study, the label for this sample's time point signals: pre-treatment sample, taken before nivolumab and TIL therapy. Baseline tumor samples were excised metastases, mostly pleural nodules or supraclavicular lymph nodes, from the same resection used to grow TIL.

This specimen was tumor tissue, taken at baseline. The receptors were sampled from a person between 30 and 79 years old with non-small cell lung cancer.

CDR3 sequence: CASSIMSSGANVLTF. The DNA for the CDR3 is TGCGCCAGCAGCATCATGAGCTCTGGGGCCAACGTCCTGACTTTC. V usage is TRBV4-1 and J usage is TRBJ2-6; D not certain. Deletions cut 5 bases from V and 0 bases from J, with 8 bases between. This CDR3 spans 15 amino acids. CDR1 is MGHRA, CDR2 YSYEKL, per germline.

The chain uses TRBV5-8 and TRBJ1-4, with D possibly TRBD1 on 6 matching bases. The germline V and J ends were trimmed by 2 bases and 8 bases, with 13 bases remaining between them. This CDR3 is built from 14 residues. The germline V gene encodes CDR1 SGHTS and CDR2 YDEGEE. Written as DNA, the CDR3 is TGTGCCAGCAGCTTATACCAGGGGAGCGAAAAACTGTTTTTT. Translating gives CASSLYQGSEKLFF.

V usage is TRBV7-8 and J usage is TRBJ2-7, with a weak D call TRBD1 (7 bases). Trimming shortened V by 4 bases and J by 7 bases, and 11 bases separated the two germline ends. This CDR3 spans 12 amino acids. Germline CDR1 SGHVS, CDR2 FQNEAQ. CDR3 nucleotide sequence: TGTGCCAGCAGCTACCAGGGGGGAGAGCAGTACTTC. Residues: CASSYQGGEQYF.

This chain uses TRBV4-2 with TRBJ2-3; 9 bases agree with TRBD2. J lost 4 bases, V lost 1 base, and 18 bases had no gene match. The CDR3 loop spans 20 amino acids. Germline CDR1 LGHNA, CDR2 YNFKEQ. The CDR3 loop reads CASSQGNLAGKFTFPDTQYF. The DNA of the CDR3 is TGTGCCAGCAGCCAAGGTAATCTAGCGGGGAAGTTCACCTTTCCAGATACGCAGTATTTT.

The chain carries TRBV4-1 and TRBJ1-1; no clear D. Germline V gene lookup returns CDR1 MGHRA and CDR2 YSYEKL. Trimming left V 0 bases short and J 1 base short, with 12 bases between. The CDR3 is 16 amino acids. The CDR3 spells CASSQDSGGRNTEAFF. CDR3 nucleotide sequence: TGCGCCAGCAGCCAAGACTCAGGAGGGAGGAACACTGAAGCTTTCTTT.

This clone was detected once. The DNA for the CDR3 is TGTGCCAGCAGTGTTCTCGGGACCTACAATGAGCAGTTCTTC. It is translated as CASSVLGTYNEQFF. The chain links TRBV6-1 to TRBJ2-1, with D perhaps TRBD2 (5 bases). Trimming removed 4 bases from V and 2 bases from J, with 9 bases in between. CDR1 and CDR2 (germline): MNHNS, SASEGT. The CDR3 covers 14 residues.

The chain employs TRBV5-6 and TRBJ2-3; TRBD1 matches at 7 bases. V shed 3 bases and J 4 bases; nucleotides not matched to a gene: 8. The germline V gene has CDR1 SGHDT and CDR2 YYEEEE. There are 15 residues in the CDR3. CDR3 in DNA: TGTGCCAGCAGCTACAGGGGTGGGTTCGCAGATACGCAGTATTTT. It yields the protein CASSYRGGFADTQYF.

This clone was found a few times. This sequence joins TRBV5-5 and TRBJ2-7; 10 bases align to TRBD1. J gave up 5 bases and V 7 bases, and 15 bases lay outside the gene matches. From germline, CDR1 is SGHKS and CDR2 YYEKEE (reference sequence). This CDR3 region has 16 residues. The CDR3 is CASASNSGTGEDEQYF. CDR3 bases: TGTGCCAGCGCTTCGAACTCCGGGACAGGGGAAGACGAGCAGTACTTC.

CDR3 sequence reads: CASSLQASSSDTQYF. For the CDR3, the DNA is TGCGCCAGCAGCTTGCAGGCTAGCTCCTCAGATACGCAGTATTTT. V usage is TRBV5-1 and J usage is TRBJ2-3, with a possible D match to TRBD2 (5 bases). Germline CDR1 SGHRS, CDR2 YFSETQ. CDR3 length equals 15 residues. With 1 base removed from V and 4 bases from J, the gap between germline ends came to 13 bases.

There are a few counts of this clone. Other DNA sequences in this sample translate to the same CDR3. The V call is TRBV7-9, the J call TRBJ2-6; D uncertain. The germline CDR1 and CDR2 sequences are SEHNR and FQNEAQ (reference sequence). The CDR3 is 13 amino acids. Deletions cut 3 bases from V and 3 bases from J, with 3 bases between. The CDR3 loop is CASSFGGANVLTF. In DNA, the CDR3 is TGTGCCAGCAGCTTCGGTGGGGCCAACGTCCTGACTTTC. Full variable domain (outside the CDR3, taken from reference TRBV7-9 and TRBJ2-6): DTGVSQNPRHKITKRGQNVTFRCDPISEHNRLYWYRQTLGQGPEFLTYFQNEAQLEKSRLLSDRFSAERPKGSFSTLEIQRTEQGDSAMYLCASSFGGANVLTFGAGSRLTVL.

The rearrangement joins TRBV7-3 to TRBJ1-6; 9 bases are shared with TRBD1. The CDR3 sequence is 14 residues long. V lost 4 bases, J lost 13 bases, and 8 bases stayed unmatched. Germline loops: CDR1 SGHTA, CDR2 FQGTGA. The CDR3 spells CASSSDRGAVPLHF. The CDR3 DNA follows: TGTGCCAGCAGCTCGGACAGGGGCGCTGTCCCCCTCCACTTT. Variable domain in full (rest from reference TRBV7-3 and TRBJ1-6): GAGVSQTPSNKVTEKGKYVELRCDPISGHTALYWYRQSLGQGPEFLIYFQGTGAADDSGLPNDRFFAVRPEGSVSTLKIQRTERGDSAVYLCASSSDRGAVPLHFGNGTRLTVT.

In DNA, the CDR3 is TGTGCCAGCTCACTAATTAGCGGGACGCAGTATTTT. Protein product: CASSLISGTQYF. The chain joins TRBV18 to TRBJ2-3; 7 bases line up with TRBD2. CDR1 KGHSH and CDR2 LQKENI come from the germline V gene. The CDR3 has 12 residues. J lost 9 bases, V lost 4 bases, and 4 bases had no gene match. Looking up the rest from reference TRBV18 and TRBJ2-3 gives the full variable domain: NAGVMQNPRHLVRRRGQEARLRCSPMKGHSHVYWYRQLPEEGLKFMVYLQKENIIDESGMPKERFSAEFPKEGPSILRIQQVVRGDSAAYFCASSLISGTQYFGPGTRLTVL.

This sequence joins TRBV7-9 and TRBJ1-2, with 9 positions matching TRBD1. With V trimmed by 6 bases and J by 4 bases, 12 bases remained unmatched. Looked up from germline, CDR1 is SEHNR and CDR2 is FQNEAQ (reference sequence). The CDR3 covers 16 residues. CDR3 DNA: TGTGCCAGCAGTCGCGGGACAGGGACCCTTTCCTATGGCTACACCTTC. Its translation is CASSRGTGTLSYGYTF.

The chain is built from TRBV27 and TRBJ2-1, with 9 bases lining up with TRBD1. The CDR3 totals 15 residues. Looked up from germline, CDR1 is MNHEY and CDR2 is SMNVEV (reference sequence). Trimming removed 4 bases from V and 2 bases from J; junction bases left unmatched: 3. The CDR3 protein is CASSSDRGTYNEQFF. CDR3 in DNA: TGTGCCAGCAGTTCGGACAGGGGCACCTACAATGAGCAGTTCTTC.